A selection of T cell receptor beta chains follows, all from one sample in a study of blood T cells in healthy people across ages. TCRdb redid the calling of the 5' RACE reads with MiXCR, one entry per CDR3 protein. The sample lists 600,000 to 1,000,000 distinct CDR3 sequences; around a quarter were seen once. This sample was shared with a second study, whose subject was T cells of mothers and their children.

The sequencing sample was made of blood. The receptors shown here come from a boy younger than 18 in good health. Both conserved end residues are trimmed from each CDR3. The order of the fields is CDR3 length, V gene, CDR3 protein.

13	TRBV7-9	ASSLGTNSGNTIY
11	TRBV20-1	SAREVMNTEAF
13	TRBV19	ASRGLDSLNTEAF
14	TRBV4-3	ASSQDLGRTNYGYT
11	TRBV6-5	ASSSTYNSPLH
13	TRBV5-1	ASSLGLTANTEAF
14	TRBV5-1	ASSRTGSGPYNEQF
10	TRBV29-1	SCGSADYGYT
11	TRBV6-2/TRBV6-3	ASNRGPSYEQY
11	TRBV20-1	SAPAGINEKLF
13	TRBV7-2	ASSFSGGISYEQY
11	TRBV24-1	ATSDPQGEEQF
10	TRBV12-3/TRBV12-4	ASSGLKNIQY
15	TRBV6-2/TRBV6-3	ASSPGQMSVYQETQY
15	TRBV28	ASRSPRGGFFPYGYT
13	TRBV27	ASSSHLGQGNGYT
14	TRBV11-2	ASSPPGLAGGYEQF
13	TRBV6-5	ASSSGQGTNEKLF
11	TRBV20-1	SAPGQGHYEQY
14	TRBV20-1	SARDWGDSINQPQH
12	TRBV12-3/TRBV12-4	ASSLQGMGNIQY
11	TRBV20-1	SARDRGNTEAF
13	TRBV5-1	ASSVLAGSQETQY
13	TRBV6-1	ASSEATGTNSPLH
15	TRBV6-5	ASSYSMGLAVSYEQY
11	TRBV6-5	ASSYSTVETQY
12	TRBV12-3/TRBV12-4	VSSYLAITDTQY
10	TRBV30	AWSTGAIGYT
13	TRBV6-5	ASSVSGLAKNIQY
19	TRBV20-1	SASNPFGNRDRGLGANVLT
12	TRBV2	ASSEALGRYEQY
13	TRBV7-9	ASSFYTPTKEKLF
11	TRBV5-1	ASSASGDTEAF
11	TRBV29-1	SVLAGAEDTQY
13	TRBV20-1	SARDVSTPVTEAF
15	TRBV20-1	SAWDRGRPSNTGELF
13	TRBV19	ASSIRGSVRGELF
11	TRBV5-1	ASSMDGSYEQY
12	TRBV20-1	SANQGDNPYEQY
13	TRBV7-2	ASSVSGQLKNIQY
13	TRBV4-2	ASRLRDLWSYEQY
12	TRBV9	ASSTGGPQETQY
12	TRBV29-1	SVERRETYNEQF
12	TRBV30	AWSVAPGGNTIC
12	TRBV20-1	SARAGAYQETQY
15	TRBV29-1	SVEDRTDGQPNYGYT
11	TRBV3-1	ASSSGGRGAQY
13	TRBV27	ASSWGAGGTYEQY
11	TRBV12-3/TRBV12-4	ASTQTPNQPQH
15	TRBV24-1	ATSEPSGGAAGETQY
14	TRBV24-1	ATSTGGIAGANVLT
13	TRBV20-1	SARDFAGGSYEQY
13	TRBV4-3	ASSQARQGSYEQY